This TCR beta chain was observed in a study of cytotoxic CD8 clonotypes in ibrutinib-treated CLL. Study details: Across the patients, approximately ten were relapsed/refractory, about 15 treatment-naive and 17 to 18 IGHV unmutated. An average of roughly 250,000 productive templates and roughly 94,000 productive rearrangements was obtained per sample. Findings and limits, study-wide: Progressing and sustained-remission patients had different sampling times. At progression, clonality fell back toward baseline after rising at ibrutinib response.

This table comes from immunoSEQ multiplex PCR, and its TCRdb copy is limited to in-frame clones, with some not included. The data show roughly 220,000 clones, 75% to 80% seen once. This clone was observed a few times. Its antigen is unidentified. The receptor was isolated from a human donor with chronic lymphocytic leukemia. Sequenced material: PBMCs, taken after 12 months of ibrutinib treatment.

The chain's CDR3 is CSAWDRQNIQYF. The DNA for the CDR3 is TGCAGCGCCTGGGACAGGCAAAACATTCAGTACTTC. This chain uses TRBV29-1 with TRBJ2-4; 8 nucleotides align to TRBD1. The CDR3 spans 12 residues. V was clipped by 7 bases and J by 5 bases; unmatched bases: 4. Germline V gene sequence: CDR1 SQVTM, CDR2 ANQGSEA. The variable domain in full, with the rest retrieved from reference TRBV29-1 and TRBJ2-4, is SAVISQKPSRDICQRGTSLTIQCQVDSQVTMMFWYRQQPGQSLTLIATANQGSEATYESGFVIDKFPISRPNLTFSTLTVSNMSPEDSSIYLCSAWDRQNIQYFGAGTRLSVL.